This TCR beta chain was retrieved from a study of PD-1 blockade in classical Hodgkin lymphoma. Turning to the study itself: Intravenous delivery of nivolumab at 3 mg/kg to patients occurred every 2 weeks.

Overall study findings and caveats: Significant TCR diversity gains by C4D1 occurred in CD4+ but not CD8+ cells.

Per germline, CDR1 SQVTM and CDR2 ANQGSEA. This CDR3 comprises 13 residues. V was shortened by 7 bases and J by 3 bases, with 12 bases between the two germline ends. Time point in this sample: cycle 4 day 1 (C4D1), after less than 7 weeks of nivolumab. Every patient was affected by relapse after autologous stem cell transplantation, while exposure to brentuximab vedotin was not uniform. Method: immunoSEQ multiplex PCR; TCRdb's copy keeps in-frame clones and lacks some. The table lists about 92,000 clones, 75% to 85% of them singletons. This clone was picked up one time. Antigen specificity is unknown. This material consisted of peripheral blood mononuclear cells (PBMCs), taken before the fourth cycle of nivolumab. The chain recombines TRBV29-1 with TRBJ2-2; D is uncertain. This receptor was obtained from a human donor with classical Hodgkin lymphoma. This CDR3 is CSAFMPDTGELFF. The CDR3 DNA reads TGCAGCGCCTTCATGCCGGACACCGGGGAGCTGTTTTTT.